A selection of T cell receptor beta chains follows, all from one sample in a study of beta chain features in type 1 diabetes. Generated by immunoSEQ multiplex PCR, the TCRdb table keeps only in-frame clones and is missing some. Among around 430,000 clones listed, 30% were seen once. The sequenced sample was naive CD4+ T cells from blood. Source of these receptors: a young man in good health. CDR3s include the opening cysteine and the closing phenylalanine or tryptophan. Fields, in order: J gene, D gene, clone size, CDR3 length, V gene, CDR3 DNA, CDR3 protein. D genes are given only for firm matches. A row's size may be missing; if present it is once, few, many or a size class.

J gene: TRBJ2-5; D gene: -; clone size: -; CDR3 length: 14; V gene: TRBV19; CDR3 DNA: TGTGCCAGTAGTACCCCAGGGTACCAAGAGACCCAGTACTTC; CDR3 protein: CASSTPGYQETQYF
J gene: TRBJ2-3; D gene: TRBD2; clone size: few; CDR3 length: 14; V gene: TRBV9; CDR3 DNA: TGTGCCAGCATGGCGGGAGGCTACACAGATACGCAGTATTTT; CDR3 protein: CASMAGGYTDTQYF
J gene: TRBJ2-7; D gene: -; clone size: -; CDR3 length: 14; V gene: TRBV29-1; CDR3 DNA: TGCAGCGTCAGGGGCACCCAGAGCTCCTACGAGCAGTACTTC; CDR3 protein: CSVRGTQSSYEQYF
J gene: TRBJ2-5; D gene: -; clone size: -; CDR3 length: 14; V gene: TRBV7-2; CDR3 DNA: TGTGCCAGCAGCTTAGCAGCCAGCGTGGAGACCCAGTACTTC; CDR3 protein: CASSLAASVETQYF
J gene: TRBJ1-3; D gene: -; clone size: few; CDR3 length: 11; V gene: TRBV6-1; CDR3 DNA: TGTGCCAGCAGTGAAGCCGGGCCCACTGCATTT; CDR3 protein: CASSEAGPTAF
J gene: TRBJ2-4; D gene: TRBD2; clone size: -; CDR3 length: 14; V gene: TRBV29-1; CDR3 DNA: TGCAGCGCATCTTCAGCGGGAAACAAAAACATTCAGTACTTC; CDR3 protein: CSASSAGNKNIQYF
J gene: TRBJ2-1; D gene: TRBD2; clone size: -; CDR3 length: 16; V gene: TRBV18; CDR3 DNA: TGTGCCAGCTCACACACCGGGACTAGCGGGAGCTATGAGCAGTTCTTC; CDR3 protein: CASSHTGTSGSYEQFF
J gene: TRBJ2-3; D gene: TRBD2; clone size: -; CDR3 length: 16; V gene: TRBV6-6; CDR3 DNA: TGTGCCAGCAGTCCCCAGGCGGGAGGCGTCACAGATACGCAGTATTTT; CDR3 protein: CASSPQAGGVTDTQYF
J gene: TRBJ2-1; D gene: TRBD2; clone size: -; CDR3 length: 15; V gene: TRBV28; CDR3 DNA: TGTGCCAGCACCCAACATAGCGGGAGCGGAAAGGAGCAGTTCTTC; CDR3 protein: CASTQHSGSGKEQFF
J gene: TRBJ2-1; D gene: -; clone size: many; CDR3 length: 13; V gene: TRBV15; CDR3 DNA: TGTGCCACCAGCAGAGGACTAGACAATGAGCAGTTCTTC; CDR3 protein: CATSRGLDNEQFF
J gene: TRBJ2-3; D gene: TRBD1; clone size: few; CDR3 length: 14; V gene: TRBV19; CDR3 DNA: TGTGCCAGCCTCCAGGGGGCTAGCACAGATACGCAGTATTTT; CDR3 protein: CASLQGASTDTQYF
J gene: TRBJ1-1; D gene: TRBD1; clone size: few; CDR3 length: 13; V gene: TRBV30; CDR3 DNA: TGTGCCTGGCAGGGACAGCAGAACACTGAAGCTTTCTTT; CDR3 protein: CAWQGQQNTEAFF
J gene: TRBJ1-4; D gene: -; clone size: -; CDR3 length: 14; V gene: TRBV5-1; CDR3 DNA: TGCGCCAGCAGCTTAAGACAGACCAATGAAAAACTGTTTTTT; CDR3 protein: CASSLRQTNEKLFF
J gene: TRBJ2-7; D gene: -; clone size: -; CDR3 length: 14; V gene: TRBV29-1; CDR3 DNA: TGCAGCGTGGGAAGAGGACAGAGCACCTACGAGCAGTACTTC; CDR3 protein: CSVGRGQSTYEQYF
J gene: TRBJ2-3; D gene: TRBD2; clone size: few; CDR3 length: 14; V gene: TRBV5-1; CDR3 DNA: TGCGCCAGCAGACCGGGAGGGAGCACAGATACGCAGTATTTT; CDR3 protein: CASRPGGSTDTQYF
J gene: TRBJ1-1; D gene: -; clone size: few; CDR3 length: 11; V gene: TRBV11-1; CDR3 DNA: TGTGCCAGCAGCTTATTCGCTGAAGCTTTCTTT; CDR3 protein: CASSLFAEAFF
J gene: TRBJ2-6; D gene: -; clone size: -; CDR3 length: 16; V gene: TRBV27; CDR3 DNA: TGTGCCAGCAGACAGCAGGGAGGCTCTGGGGCCAACGTCCTGACTTTC; CDR3 protein: CASRQQGGSGANVLTF
J gene: TRBJ1-1; D gene: -; clone size: few; CDR3 length: 13; V gene: TRBV29-1; CDR3 DNA: TGCAGCGCCGCGGGACGGATGAACACTGAAGCTTTCTTT; CDR3 protein: CSAAGRMNTEAFF
J gene: TRBJ2-1; D gene: TRBD2; clone size: few; CDR3 length: 16; V gene: TRBV9; CDR3 DNA: TGTGCCAGCAGCGTAGCTAGCCTAGCGGGAGACAATGAGCAGTTCTTC; CDR3 protein: CASSVASLAGDNEQFF
J gene: TRBJ2-7; D gene: -; clone size: -; CDR3 length: 14; V gene: TRBV28; CDR3 DNA: TGTGCCAGCAGTTTGGGGAAAGGGTTCTACGAGCAGTACTTC; CDR3 protein: CASSLGKGFYEQYF
J gene: TRBJ2-3; D gene: TRBD2; clone size: -; CDR3 length: 15; V gene: TRBV9; CDR3 DNA: TGTGCCAGCAGCGTGAGGCGGGAGGGCCGAGATACGCAGTATTTT; CDR3 protein: CASSVRREGRDTQYF
J gene: TRBJ1-2; D gene: -; clone size: -; CDR3 length: 11; V gene: TRBV6-1; CDR3 DNA: TGTGCCGGCTGGGGCGGGTTCGGCTACACCTTC; CDR3 protein: CAGWGGFGYTF
J gene: TRBJ1-5; D gene: -; clone size: few; CDR3 length: 13; V gene: TRBV30; CDR3 DNA: TGTGCCTGGAGTGTATCTAGCAATCAGCCCCAGCATTTT; CDR3 protein: CAWSVSSNQPQHF
J gene: TRBJ1-2; D gene: -; clone size: -; CDR3 length: 12; V gene: TRBV6-6; CDR3 DNA: TGTGCCAGCAGTACAGCAAACTATGGCTACACCTTC; CDR3 protein: CASSTANYGYTF
J gene: TRBJ2-1; D gene: -; clone size: once; CDR3 length: 15; V gene: TRBV18; CDR3 DNA: TGTGCCAGCTCACCACCGAGCGCCCGCTACAATGAGCAGTTCTTC; CDR3 protein: CASSPPSARYNEQFF
J gene: TRBJ1-1; D gene: -; clone size: -; CDR3 length: 14; V gene: TRBV4-3; CDR3 DNA: TGCGCCAGCAGCCAAGTTCCGGAGAACACTGAAGCTTTCTTT; CDR3 protein: CASSQVPENTEAFF
J gene: TRBJ2-7; D gene: TRBD1; clone size: -; CDR3 length: 15; V gene: TRBV6-6; CDR3 DNA: TGTGCCAGCAGTTACTCCAACCGACAGGGTTACGAGCAGTACTTC; CDR3 protein: CASSYSNRQGYEQYF
J gene: TRBJ2-3; D gene: TRBD1; clone size: -; CDR3 length: 15; V gene: TRBV6-6; CDR3 DNA: TGTGCCAGCAGTTATAGGACAGGGGTCACAGATACGCAGTATTTT; CDR3 protein: CASSYRTGVTDTQYF
J gene: TRBJ2-7; D gene: -; clone size: -; CDR3 length: 12; V gene: TRBV28; CDR3 DNA: TGTGCCAGCAGTTTACAGGGGCGGGAGCAGTACTTC; CDR3 protein: CASSLQGREQYF
J gene: TRBJ2-5; D gene: TRBD1; clone size: -; CDR3 length: 13; V gene: TRBV11-2; CDR3 DNA: TGTGCCAGCAGCGTAGGGACAGAAGAGACCCAGTACTTC; CDR3 protein: CASSVGTEETQYF
J gene: TRBJ2-7; D gene: -; clone size: few; CDR3 length: 13; V gene: TRBV4-2; CDR3 DNA: TGTGCCAGCAGCCAAGATATGAGCTACGAGCAGTACTTC; CDR3 protein: CASSQDMSYEQYF
J gene: TRBJ1-4; D gene: -; clone size: -; CDR3 length: 14; V gene: TRBV15; CDR3 DNA: TGTGCCACCAGCAGAGCCGGGACTGAGGAAAAACTGTTTTTT; CDR3 protein: CATSRAGTEEKLFF
J gene: TRBJ2-7; D gene: TRBD1; clone size: few; CDR3 length: 17; V gene: TRBV5-1; CDR3 DNA: TGCGCCAGCAGCTCATCCCCGGGACAGGGGAAACCGGGCGAGCAGTACTTC; CDR3 protein: CASSSSPGQGKPGEQYF
J gene: TRBJ2-1; D gene: -; clone size: -; CDR3 length: 13; V gene: TRBV30; CDR3 DNA: TGTGCCTGGAGAAAACAGACCTCCAATGAGCAGTTCTTC; CDR3 protein: CAWRKQTSNEQFF
J gene: TRBJ2-1; D gene: -; clone size: few; CDR3 length: 13; V gene: TRBV7-9; CDR3 DNA: TGTGCCAGCAGCCATGCAGGGAATCTTGAGCAGTTCTTC; CDR3 protein: CASSHAGNLEQFF
J gene: TRBJ2-1; D gene: -; clone size: -; CDR3 length: 16; V gene: TRBV29-1; CDR3 DNA: TGCAGCGTTGTGGGGGATCGGGGTGCCTCCTACAATGAGCAGTTCTTC; CDR3 protein: CSVVGDRGASYNEQFF
J gene: TRBJ2-3; D gene: -; clone size: few; CDR3 length: 15; V gene: TRBV4-3; CDR3 DNA: TGCGCCAGCAGCCAAGCTGGCGGGAGCACAGATACGCAGTATTTT; CDR3 protein: CASSQAGGSTDTQYF